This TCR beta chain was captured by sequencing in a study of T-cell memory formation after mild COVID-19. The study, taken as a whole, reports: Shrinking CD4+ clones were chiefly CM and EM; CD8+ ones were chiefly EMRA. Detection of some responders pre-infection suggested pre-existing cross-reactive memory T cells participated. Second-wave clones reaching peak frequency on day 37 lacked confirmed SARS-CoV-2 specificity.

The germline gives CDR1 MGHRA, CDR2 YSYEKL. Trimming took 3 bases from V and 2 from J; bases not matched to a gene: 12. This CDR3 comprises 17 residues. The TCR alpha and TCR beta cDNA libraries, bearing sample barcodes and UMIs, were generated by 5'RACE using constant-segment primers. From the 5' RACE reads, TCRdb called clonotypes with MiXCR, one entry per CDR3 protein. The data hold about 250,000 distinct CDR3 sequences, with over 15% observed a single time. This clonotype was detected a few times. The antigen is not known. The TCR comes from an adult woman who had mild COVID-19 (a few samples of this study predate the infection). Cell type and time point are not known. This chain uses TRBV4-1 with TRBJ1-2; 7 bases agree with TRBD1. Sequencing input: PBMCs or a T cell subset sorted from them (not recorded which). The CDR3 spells CASSHPGQSLRNYGYTF. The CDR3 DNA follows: TGCGCCAGCAGCCACCCGGGACAGAGTCTCCGAAACTATGGCTACACCTTC.